A selection of T cell receptor beta chains follows, all from one sample in a study of CD8 T cells in ankylosing spondylitis. TCRdb analysed the 5' RACE reads with MiXCR anew, one entry per CDR3 protein. The sample holds about 450,000 distinct CDR3 sequences, roughly 25% seen once. Source material: blood, either unsorted or a sorted T cell fraction (not recorded which). The source is a male donor with ankylosing spondylitis. CDR3s include the opening cysteine and the closing phenylalanine or tryptophan. Fields, in order: V gene, clone size, J gene, D gene, CDR3 DNA, CDR3 protein. A D gene is named only where the DNA matches it firmly. Size is omitted from some rows. Given values are once, few, many or a class for expanded clones.

v_call: TRBV14; clone_size: -; j_call: TRBJ1-1; d_call: -; cdr3_nt: TGTGCCAGCAGCCAAGTGCAACCAAACACTGAAGCTTTCTTT; cdr3_aa: CASSQVQPNTEAFF
v_call: TRBV5-1; clone_size: few; j_call: TRBJ2-3; d_call: -; cdr3_nt: TGCGCCAGCAGCTTGAATCCATGGCCGGCCTCAGATACGCAGTATTTT; cdr3_aa: CASSLNPWPASDTQYF
v_call: TRBV20-1; clone_size: -; j_call: TRBJ2-1; d_call: TRBD2; cdr3_nt: TGCAGTGCGGAGACTAGCGGGAGTCCTGGGGTCAATGAGCAGTTCTTC; cdr3_aa: CSAETSGSPGVNEQFF
v_call: TRBV25-1; clone_size: -; j_call: TRBJ1-4; d_call: -; cdr3_nt: TGTGCCAGCAGGCAGGAAAAACTGTTTTTT; cdr3_aa: CASRQEKLFF
v_call: TRBV25-1; clone_size: few; j_call: TRBJ1-2; d_call: TRBD1; cdr3_nt: TGTGCCAGCAGTGGCCCGGACAGGGGACATTTTTCCTACACCTTC; cdr3_aa: CASSGPDRGHFSYTF
v_call: TRBV12-3/TRBV12-4; clone_size: few; j_call: TRBJ2-5; d_call: -; cdr3_nt: TGTGCCAGCAGTCCCCTAATTCGGAAGGAGACCCAGTACTTC; cdr3_aa: CASSPLIRKETQYF
v_call: TRBV11-2; clone_size: -; j_call: TRBJ1-2; d_call: -; cdr3_nt: TGTGCCAGCAGCTTCCCCAACTGGCATGGCTACACCTTC; cdr3_aa: CASSFPNWHGYTF
v_call: TRBV7-2; clone_size: -; j_call: TRBJ2-1; d_call: TRBD2; cdr3_nt: TGTGCCAGCAGCACCACTCGACGGGACTATGTTGAGCAGTTCTTC; cdr3_aa: CASSTTRRDYVEQFF
v_call: TRBV28; clone_size: -; j_call: TRBJ1-1; d_call: -; cdr3_nt: TGTGCCAGCAGTTTCTACCGGGTTACTGAAGCTTTCTTT; cdr3_aa: CASSFYRVTEAFF
v_call: TRBV11-3; clone_size: few; j_call: TRBJ2-1; d_call: -; cdr3_nt: TGTGCCAGCAGCTTAACGGCCGTTTTGAATGAGCAGTTCTTC; cdr3_aa: CASSLTAVLNEQFF
v_call: TRBV5-1; clone_size: -; j_call: TRBJ2-3; d_call: -; cdr3_nt: TGCGCCAGCAGCCCCCGGATGAGCCCTAGCACAGATACGCAGTATTTT; cdr3_aa: CASSPRMSPSTDTQYF
v_call: TRBV24-1; clone_size: many; j_call: TRBJ2-1; d_call: TRBD2; cdr3_nt: TGTGCCACCAGTGTAACTAGCGGGAGTTATGAGCAGTTCTTC; cdr3_aa: CATSVTSGSYEQFF
v_call: TRBV20-1; clone_size: few; j_call: TRBJ2-7; d_call: TRBD2; cdr3_nt: TGCAGTGCTCGTACTAGCGGGACGGTGGGCGAGCAGTACTTC; cdr3_aa: CSARTSGTVGEQYF
v_call: TRBV20-1; clone_size: -; j_call: TRBJ1-5; d_call: -; cdr3_nt: TGCAGTGCCCACTCCGGGAGTATTGATCAGCCCCAGCATTTT; cdr3_aa: CSAHSGSIDQPQHF
v_call: TRBV7-9; clone_size: few; j_call: TRBJ1-4; d_call: -; cdr3_nt: TGTGCCAGCAGCCCGGAGATTGGGAAACTGTTTTTT; cdr3_aa: CASSPEIGKLFF
v_call: TRBV20-1; clone_size: -; j_call: TRBJ1-5; d_call: -; cdr3_nt: TGCAGTGCTAGAGATTCAGGAGGGGAACAGCCCCAGCATTTT; cdr3_aa: CSARDSGGEQPQHF
v_call: TRBV3-1; clone_size: -; j_call: TRBJ2-7; d_call: -; cdr3_nt: TGTGCCAGCAGCCCCTTGGGTGGACGAAGCTCCTACGAGCAGTACTTC; cdr3_aa: CASSPLGGRSSYEQYF
v_call: TRBV14; clone_size: few; j_call: TRBJ1-5; d_call: TRBD1; cdr3_nt: TGTGCCAGCAGCCAAGATGCAGGGGGGAGGCCCGGGGACAGTTATAGCAATCAGCCCCAGCATTTT; cdr3_aa: CASSQDAGGRPGDSYSNQPQHF
v_call: TRBV5-1; clone_size: few; j_call: TRBJ2-3; d_call: -; cdr3_nt: TGCGCCAGCAGCTTAGATCCTTCCAGCACAGATACGCAGTATTTT; cdr3_aa: CASSLDPSSTDTQYF
v_call: TRBV11-2; clone_size: few; j_call: TRBJ2-3; d_call: TRBD2; cdr3_nt: TGTGCCAGCAGCCCACCACGCTCTAGCGGGAGGGCCGGAGATACGCAGTATTTT; cdr3_aa: CASSPPRSSGRAGDTQYF
v_call: TRBV4-2; clone_size: -; j_call: TRBJ1-3; d_call: -; cdr3_nt: TGTGCCAGCAGCCAAGAACCGAGGGTCTCTGGAAACACCATATATTTT; cdr3_aa: CASSQEPRVSGNTIYF
v_call: TRBV10-2; clone_size: -; j_call: TRBJ2-2; d_call: -; cdr3_nt: TGCGCCAGCCTCGGGCGGGGGAACACCGGGGAGCTGTTTTTT; cdr3_aa: CASLGRGNTGELFF
v_call: TRBV10-3; clone_size: few; j_call: TRBJ2-7; d_call: -; cdr3_nt: TGTGCCATCAGCCGACCCGAACAACGCTACGAGCAGTACTTC; cdr3_aa: CAISRPEQRYEQYF
v_call: TRBV2; clone_size: few; j_call: TRBJ2-5; d_call: -; cdr3_nt: TGTGCCAGCAGGGGGGTGACCCAGTACTTC; cdr3_aa: CASRGVTQYF
v_call: TRBV20-1; clone_size: -; j_call: TRBJ2-5; d_call: -; cdr3_nt: TGCAGTGTTTTAGGCGGCAGGTGGGAGACCCAGTACTTC; cdr3_aa: CSVLGGRWETQYF
v_call: TRBV5-1; clone_size: -; j_call: TRBJ1-6; d_call: -; cdr3_nt: TGCGCCAGCAGCTTGGCCACTGGGGCTGATGGTAATTCACCCCTCCACTTT; cdr3_aa: CASSLATGADGNSPLHF
v_call: TRBV18; clone_size: few; j_call: TRBJ2-2; d_call: -; cdr3_nt: TGTGCCAGCTCACCAATAGGGACCGGGGAGCTGTTTTTT; cdr3_aa: CASSPIGTGELFF
v_call: TRBV7-2; clone_size: -; j_call: TRBJ1-1; d_call: -; cdr3_nt: TGTGCCAGCAGCTTAGTATGGGACACTGAAGCTTTCTTT; cdr3_aa: CASSLVWDTEAFF
v_call: TRBV3-1; clone_size: few; j_call: TRBJ2-3; d_call: TRBD2; cdr3_nt: TGTGCCAGCAGCCAAGATCCGGGTAGCGGGTTACGTAATACGCAGTATTTT; cdr3_aa: CASSQDPGSGLRNTQYF
v_call: TRBV29-1; clone_size: few; j_call: TRBJ2-1; d_call: TRBD2; cdr3_nt: TGCAGCGTTGAAGGTAGCGGGAGGTTCTACAATGAGCAGTTCTTC; cdr3_aa: CSVEGSGRFYNEQFF
v_call: TRBV7-2; clone_size: -; j_call: TRBJ1-4; d_call: -; cdr3_nt: TGTGCCAGCAGCTTTCCCGCGCAGGGGACTGAAAAACTGTTTTTT; cdr3_aa: CASSFPAQGTEKLFF
v_call: TRBV7-2; clone_size: few; j_call: TRBJ2-1; d_call: -; cdr3_nt: TGTGCCAGCAGCCCCCCTGTAGCTGTTAGCTCCTACAATGAGCAGTTCTTC; cdr3_aa: CASSPPVAVSSYNEQFF
v_call: TRBV7-9; clone_size: -; j_call: TRBJ2-2; d_call: -; cdr3_nt: TGTGCCAGCAATAGCGGAGTGAACACCGGGGAGCTGTTTTTT; cdr3_aa: CASNSGVNTGELFF